This is a list of T cell receptor beta chains from one sample in a study of blood T cell repertoires in COVID-19. The table came from immunoSEQ multiplex PCR; TCRdb's copy has only in-frame clones and leaves some out. The profile shows 150,000 to 200,000 clones, approximately 81% of them singletons. What was sequenced was peripheral blood. The origin of the receptors is a woman in her 70s with COVID-19, enrolled during active disease. Each CDR3 is given with its conserved first and last residue. Each record gives: clone size, D gene, V gene, J gene, CDR3 protein, CDR3 DNA. A D gene is named only where the DNA matches it firmly. Clone size, where shown, is once, few, many, or a class for clones that have expanded.

NA	NA	TRBV30	TRBJ1-1	CAWSPLLAEAFF	TGTGCCTGGAGTCCCCTATTGGCTGAAGCTTTCTTT
NA	NA	TRBV5-1	TRBJ1-6	CASSLDTRGGSPLHF	TGCGCCAGCAGCTTGGACACCAGGGGCGGGTCACCCCTCCACTTT
few	NA	TRBV18	TRBJ1-3	CASSPTQFTRGDTIYF	TGTGCCAGCTCACCAACGCAGTTTACTAGAGGAGACACCATATATTTT
NA	TRBD2	TRBV3-1/TRBV3-2	TRBJ2-5	CASSLRTSVETQYF	TGTGCCAGCAGCCTGAGAACTAGCGTAGAGACCCAGTACTTC
NA	TRBD1	TRBV6-4	TRBJ2-1	CASSVEGQGNNEQFF	TGTGCCAGCAGTGTCGAAGGACAGGGGAACAATGAGCAGTTCTTC
NA	TRBD1	TRBV5-6	TRBJ2-7	CASSFQGQDYEQYF	TGTGCCAGCAGCTTCCAAGGACAGGACTACGAGCAGTACTTC
NA	TRBD1	TRBV4-2	TRBJ2-3	CASSPTGITDTQYF	TGTGCCAGCAGCCCGACAGGGATCACAGATACGCAGTATTTT
NA	NA	TRBV19	TRBJ1-5	CASQRTLDWSNQPQHF	TGTGCCAGCCAAAGGACACTCGATTGGAGCAATCAGCCCCAGCATTTT
NA	NA	TRBV5-1	TRBJ2-2	CASSLPRVTGELFF	TGCGCCAGCAGCTTGCCCAGGGTAACCGGGGAGCTGTTTTTT
NA	TRBD2	TRBV19	TRBJ2-7	CASSARAGDYEQYF	TGTGCCAGTAGTGCTCGGGCGGGAGACTACGAGCAGTACTTC
NA	NA	TRBV11-2	TRBJ2-5	CASSLSTGTSSLYQETQYF	TGTGCCAGCAGCTTATCAACCGGGACATCCTCTTTGTACCAAGAGACCCAGTACTTC